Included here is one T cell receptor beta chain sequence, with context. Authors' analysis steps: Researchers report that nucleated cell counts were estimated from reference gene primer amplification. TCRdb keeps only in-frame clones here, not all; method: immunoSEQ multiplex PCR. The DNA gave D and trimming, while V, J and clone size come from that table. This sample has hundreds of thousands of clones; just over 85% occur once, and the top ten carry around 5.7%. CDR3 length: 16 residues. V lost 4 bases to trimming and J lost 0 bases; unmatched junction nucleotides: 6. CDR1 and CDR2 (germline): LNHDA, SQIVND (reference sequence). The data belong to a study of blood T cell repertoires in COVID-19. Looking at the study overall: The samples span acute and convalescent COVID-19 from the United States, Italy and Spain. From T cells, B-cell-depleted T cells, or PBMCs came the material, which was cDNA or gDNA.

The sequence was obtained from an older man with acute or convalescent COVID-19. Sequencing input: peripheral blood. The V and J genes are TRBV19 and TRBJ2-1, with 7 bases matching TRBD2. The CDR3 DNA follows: TGTGCCAGTAGTAGGGTTGGCGGGAGCTCCTACAATGAGCAGTTCTTC. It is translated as CASSRVGGSSYNEQFF. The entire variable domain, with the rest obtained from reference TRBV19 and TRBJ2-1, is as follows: DGGITQSPKYLFRKEGQNVTLSCEQNLNHDAMYWYRQDPGQGLRLIYYSQIVNDFQKGDIAEGYSVSREKKESFPLTVTSAQKNPTAFYLCASSRVGGSSYNEQFFGPGTRLTVL.